Below, 22 T cell receptor beta chains from the same sample are listed, as sequenced in a study of monozygotic twins with inflammatory bowel disease. TCRdb re-called the 5' RACE reads, yielding one record per CDR3 amino acid sequence without DNA. Recorded for this sample: about 300,000 distinct CDR3 sequences. Sequenced input: blood. The receptors were gathered from a human donor with ulcerative colitis or Crohn's disease, or a healthy co-twin of an affected twin (not recorded which).

The chain carries TRBV20-1 and TRBJ2-7; with no DNA, the TCRdb D assignment of TRBD2 cannot be verified. Looked up from germline, CDR1 is DFQATT and CDR2 is SNEGSKA (reference sequence). CDR3 length: 13 amino acids. The CDR3 region is CSALAGGTYEQYF.

This chain links TRBV10-3 with TRBJ2-3; lacking DNA, the TRBD1 call made by TCRdb goes unchecked. The CDR3 has 16 amino acids. CDR1 and CDR2 (germline): ENHRY, SYGVKD. The CDR3 is CAISPGSGDSTDTQYF.

The chain carries TRBV18 and TRBJ1-3. Germline assignment: CDR1 KGHSH and CDR2 LQKENI. The CDR3 extends over 14 amino acids. This CDR3 reads CASSPTVSGNTIYF. The full variable domain, with the rest looked up from reference TRBV18 and TRBJ1-3, is NAGVMQNPRHLVRRRGQEARLRCSPMKGHSHVYWYRQLPEEGLKFMVYLQKENIIDESGMPKERFSAEFPKEGPSILRIQQVVRGDSAAYFCASSPTVSGNTIYFGEGSWLTVV.

The V call is TRBV24-1, the J call TRBJ2-1; TCRdb indicates TRBD1, and absent DNA this call remains unverified. The CDR3 runs 14 residues. CDR1 and CDR2 from the germline V gene are KGHDR and SFDVKD. Here the CDR3 reads CATNPGTGGREQFF.

The rearrangement joins TRBV20-1 to TRBJ2-7. The CDR3 loop spans 14 amino acids. Germline V gene sequence: CDR1 DFQATT, CDR2 SNEGSKA (reference sequence). CDR3 protein: CSASHSRQAYEQYF.

This chain joins TRBV7-9 and TRBJ2-5; the TCRdb call, TRBD1, lacks DNA for checking. Looked up from germline, CDR1 is SEHNR and CDR2 is FQNEAQ (reference sequence). This CDR3 region has 14 residues. The CDR3 spells CASSPRLGVETQYF. Complete variable domain (other parts from reference TRBV7-9 and TRBJ2-5): DTGVSQNPRHKITKRGQNVTFRCDPISEHNRLYWYRQTLGQGPEFLTYFQNEAQLEKSRLLSDRFSAERPKGSFSTLEIQRTEQGDSAMYLCASSPRLGVETQYFGPGTRLLVL.

The chain links TRBV4-2 to TRBJ2-1. Germline CDR1 and CDR2: LGHNA and YNFKEQ. The CDR3 contains 12 residues. The chain's CDR3 is CASSQVGYEQFF.

This chain uses TRBV7-2 with TRBJ2-1. The CDR3 sequence is 15 residues long. Germline V lookup: CDR1 SGHTA, CDR2 FQGNSA. The CDR3 is CASSLAASSYNEQFF.

J is TRBJ2-1 and V is TRBV7-2; without DNA, the TCRdb call of TRBD2 cannot be checked. Germline CDR1 is SGHTA and CDR2 is FQGNSA. The CDR3 has 16 amino acids. CDR3 sequence: CASSLTGTFPLNEQFF.

The CDR3: CASSLEGGKGTGELFF. The V gene is TRBV5-5, the J gene TRBJ2-2; as DNA is missing, the TRBD1 call by TCRdb cannot be tested. The CDR3 has 16 residues. Germline-derived CDR1 and CDR2 are SGHKS and YYEKEE (reference sequence).

This chain links TRBV7-6 with TRBJ2-1; TCRdb's assignment of TRBD2 cannot be checked, as there is no DNA. CDR1 is SGHVS and CDR2 is FNYEAQ in the germline V gene. The CDR3 is made up of 12 amino acids. Here the CDR3 reads CASSLAGTQQFF.

The CDR3 here is CASSFRVRNTEAFF. The rearrangement uses TRBV12-3 or TRBV12-4 and TRBJ1-1. The CDR3 runs to 14 residues.

This chain connects TRBV11-2 to TRBJ1-6; TCRdb's D call of TRBD1 is untestable without DNA. Germline V gene sequence: CDR1 SGHAT, CDR2 FQNNGV. The CDR3 runs to 15 residues. CDR3: CASSLEPGVVSPLHF.

The chain links TRBV7-2 to TRBJ1-4; the TRBD1 assignment by TCRdb is unverifiable without DNA. The CDR3 length is 16 residues. Germline loops: CDR1 SGHTA, CDR2 FQGNSA. CDR3 region: CASSLRLGTGNEKLFF.

The V and J genes are TRBV6-1 and TRBJ2-1; TCRdb reports TRBD1, a call that lacks DNA to check it against. Per the germline V gene, CDR1 is MNHNS and CDR2 is SASEGT. The CDR3 runs to 13 residues. This CDR3 is CASGLGTANEQFF.

J is TRBJ2-7 and V is TRBV7-2. Germline V CDR1 and CDR2: SGHTA, FQGNSA. The CDR3 contains 12 residues. This CDR3 is CASSLILKEQYF.

The genes are TRBV5-1 and TRBJ1-1. This CDR3 has 14 residues. The germline V gene has CDR1 SGHRS and CDR2 YFSETQ. CDR3 loop: CASSLAMRDTEAFF.

The CDR3 sequence is CAWRWGRRTEAFF. This chain links TRBV30 with TRBJ1-1; TCRdb's D gene call, TRBD1, goes unchecked for lack of DNA. Germline assignment: CDR1 GTSNPN and CDR2 SVGIG (reference sequence). The CDR3 covers 13 residues.

The chain is built from TRBV7-2 and TRBJ2-1; TCRdb returns TRBD2, unconfirmable since there is no DNA. From germline, CDR1 is SGHTA and CDR2 FQGNSA. The CDR3 spans 11 residues. The CDR3 region is CASSLGLPQFF. The full variable domain, in which reference TRBV7-2 and TRBJ2-1 provide the parts outside the CDR3, is GAGVSQSPSNKVTEKGKDVELRCDPISGHTALYWYRQSLGQGLEFLIYFQGNSAPDKSGLPSDRFSAERTGGSVSTLTIQRTQQEDSAVYLCASSLGLPQFFGPGTRLTVL.

The CDR3 sequence is CASSLVQSEKLFF. The gene calls are TRBV7-2 and TRBJ1-4. CDR1 is SGHTA, CDR2 FQGNSA, per germline. This CDR3 spans 13 amino acids.

The chain combines TRBV20-1 with TRBJ2-1; the D call from TCRdb, TRBD2, cannot be confirmed without DNA. The CDR3 sequence is 15 residues long. The germline gives CDR1 DFQATT, CDR2 SNEGSKA (reference sequence). The CDR3 loop reads CSATTRGALYNEQFF.

V usage is TRBV11-2 and J usage is TRBJ1-2; the TRBD1 assignment by TCRdb is unverifiable without DNA. Germline assignment: CDR1 SGHAT and CDR2 FQNNGV. The CDR3 covers 14 residues. The CDR3 sequence is CASSSYTQGNGYTF. The entire variable domain, with the rest obtained from reference TRBV11-2 and TRBJ1-2, is as follows: EAGVAQSPRYKIIEKRQSVAFWCNPISGHATLYWYQQILGQGPKLLIQFQNNGVVDDSQLPKDRFSAERLKGVDSTLKIQPAKLEDSAVYLCASSSYTQGNGYTFGSGTRLTVV.